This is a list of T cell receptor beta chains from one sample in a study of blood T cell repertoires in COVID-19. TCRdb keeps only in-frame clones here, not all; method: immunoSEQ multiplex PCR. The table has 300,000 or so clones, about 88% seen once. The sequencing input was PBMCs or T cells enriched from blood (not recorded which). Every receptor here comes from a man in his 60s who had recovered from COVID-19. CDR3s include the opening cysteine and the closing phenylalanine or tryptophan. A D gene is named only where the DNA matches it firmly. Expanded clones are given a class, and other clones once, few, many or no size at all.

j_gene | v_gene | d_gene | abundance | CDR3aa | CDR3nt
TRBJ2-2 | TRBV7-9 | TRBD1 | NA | CASRFTGEYTGELFF | TGTGCCAGCAGATTTACAGGGGAGTACACCGGGGAGCTGTTTTTT
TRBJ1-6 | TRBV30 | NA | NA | CAWSVRTASPLHF | TGTGCCTGGAGTGTACGGACAGCCTCACCCCTCCACTTT
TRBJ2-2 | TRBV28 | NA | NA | CASSYSGELFF | TGTGCCAGCAGCTACTCCGGGGAGCTGTTTTTT
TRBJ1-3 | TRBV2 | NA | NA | CASSEAGGRARGNTIYF | TGTGCCAGCAGTGAAGCGGGGGGAAGGGCGCGGGGAAACACCATATATTTT
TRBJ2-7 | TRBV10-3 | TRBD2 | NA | CAISEGLAGYYEQYF | TGTGCCATCAGTGAGGGACTAGCGGGGTACTACGAGCAGTACTTC
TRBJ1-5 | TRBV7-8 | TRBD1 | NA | CASSLAQGGSQPQHF | TGTGCCAGCAGCTTAGCGCAGGGGGGAAGCCAGCCCCAGCATTTT
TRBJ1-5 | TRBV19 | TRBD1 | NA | CASSMMGQGANQPQHF | TGTGCCAGTAGTATGATGGGACAGGGGGCTAATCAGCCCCAGCATTTT
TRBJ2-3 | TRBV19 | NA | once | CASSILPAGAPPGTDTQYF | TGTGCCAGTAGTATTTTACCGGCGGGGGCACCACCCGGGACAGATACGCAGTATTTT
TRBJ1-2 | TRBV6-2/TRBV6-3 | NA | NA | CASSYMGHRNGYTF | TGTGCCAGCAGTTACATGGGACACAGAAATGGCTACACCTTC
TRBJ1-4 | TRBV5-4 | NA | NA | CASRRATNEKLFF | TGTGCCAGCAGGCGTGCAACTAATGAAAAACTGTTTTTT
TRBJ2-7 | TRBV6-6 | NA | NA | CASSWELGGNEQYF | TGTGCCAGCAGTTGGGAGCTAGGGGGAAACGAGCAGTACTTC
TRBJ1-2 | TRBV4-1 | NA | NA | CASSPPGQRYGYTF | TGCGCCAGCAGCCCACCTGGACAGAGATATGGCTACACCTTC
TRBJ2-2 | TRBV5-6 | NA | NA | CASSLDRVAGELFF | TGTGCCAGCAGCTTGGACAGGGTCGCCGGGGAGCTGTTTTTT
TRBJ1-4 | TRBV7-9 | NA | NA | CASSIRRGASNEKLFF | TGTGCCAGCAGCATCCGACGGGGGGCGTCTAATGAAAAACTGTTTTTT
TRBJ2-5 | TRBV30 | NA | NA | CAWSVGAGVYETQYF | TGTGCCTGGAGTGTTGGAGCAGGGGTTTATGAGACCCAGTACTTC
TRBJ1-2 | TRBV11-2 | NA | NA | CASSATELAQGYTF | TGTGCCAGCAGCGCGACAGAATTAGCTCAAGGCTACACCTTC
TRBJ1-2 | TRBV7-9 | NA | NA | CASSSSTRGGDYGYTF | TGTGCCAGCAGCTCATCGACCCGGGGGGGGGACTATGGCTACACCTTC
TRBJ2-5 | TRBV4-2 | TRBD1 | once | CASSPRDRGQETQYF | TGTGCCAGCAGCCCGCGGGACAGGGGGCAGGAGACCCAGTACTTC
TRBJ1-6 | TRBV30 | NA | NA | CAWSERGWNSPLHF | TGTGCCTGGAGTGAAAGGGGTTGGAATTCACCCCTCCACTTT
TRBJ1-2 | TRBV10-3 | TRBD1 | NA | CAKSTGELYGYTF | TGTGCCAAATCGACAGGGGAGCTTTATGGCTACACCTTC
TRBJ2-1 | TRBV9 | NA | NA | CASSFRPPGLGFYNEQFF | TGTGCCAGCAGCTTCCGACCCCCCGGATTGGGCTTCTACAATGAGCAGTTCTTC
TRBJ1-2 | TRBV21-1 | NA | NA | CASSDRGQYGYTF | TGTGCCAGCAGTGACCGCGGACAGTATGGCTACACCTTC
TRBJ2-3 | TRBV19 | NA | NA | CASSVLGVAVSGTQYF | TGTGCCAGTAGTGTCCTTGGGGTAGCGGTGAGTGGTACGCAGTATTTT
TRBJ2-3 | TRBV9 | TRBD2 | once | CASSFRLATDTQYF | TGTGCCAGCAGCTTTAGACTAGCAACAGATACGCAGTATTTT
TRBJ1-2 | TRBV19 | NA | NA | CASNSPKRTSGYTF | TGTGCCAGTAACTCCCCAAAACGGACTTCCGGCTACACCTTC
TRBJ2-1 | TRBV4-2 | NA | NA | CASSLASVIPDNEQFF | TGTGCCAGCAGCCTAGCTTCGGTTATACCGGACAATGAGCAGTTCTTC
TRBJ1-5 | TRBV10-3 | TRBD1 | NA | CAISEEGARGEPQHF | TGTGCCATCAGTGAAGAGGGGGCCCGGGGTGAGCCCCAGCATTTT
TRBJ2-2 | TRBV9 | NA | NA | CASSVVGGRNTGELFF | TGTGCCAGCAGCGTAGTAGGGGGTCGGAACACCGGGGAGCTGTTTTTT
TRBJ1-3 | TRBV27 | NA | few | CASSSGVGNTIYF | TGTGCCAGCAGTTCAGGGGTTGGAAACACCATATATTTT
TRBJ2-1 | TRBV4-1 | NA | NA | CASSQDRASSADNEQFF | TGCGCCAGCAGCCAAGATCGCGCGTCTAGCGCAGACAATGAGCAGTTCTTC
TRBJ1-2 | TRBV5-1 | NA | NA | CASSLAGQDGYTF | TGCGCCAGCAGCTTGGCCGGACAAGATGGCTACACCTTC
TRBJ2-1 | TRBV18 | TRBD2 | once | CASSPMDSGRGNEQFF | TGTGCCAGCTCACCAATGGATAGCGGGAGGGGCAATGAGCAGTTCTTC
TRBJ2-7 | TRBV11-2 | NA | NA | CASSLERSSYEQYF | TGTGCCAGCAGCTTAGAGCGGAGCTCCTACGAGCAGTACTTC
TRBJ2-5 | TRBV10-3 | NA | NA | CAISELQEETQYF | TGTGCCATCAGTGAGTTACAGGAAGAGACCCAGTACTTC
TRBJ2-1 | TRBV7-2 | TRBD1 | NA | CASSLARQGRKQEQFF | TGTGCCAGCAGCTTAGCACGACAGGGGCGGAAGCAAGAGCAGTTCTTC
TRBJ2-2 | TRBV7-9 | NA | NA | CASSQDSPHTGELFF | TGTGCCAGCAGCCAGGACAGCCCTCACACCGGGGAGCTGTTTTTT
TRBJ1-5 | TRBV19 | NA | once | CASRGRGNQPQHF | TGTGCCAGTAGAGGACGGGGGAACCAGCCCCAGCATTTT
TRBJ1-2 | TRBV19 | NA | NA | CASSIPGLLTWGYTF | TGTGCCAGTAGTATACCGGGACTTCTGACGTGGGGCTACACCTTC
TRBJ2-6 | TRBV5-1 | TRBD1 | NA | CASSPMGQSSGANVLTF | TGCGCCAGCAGCCCAATGGGACAGAGCTCTGGGGCCAACGTCCTGACTTTC
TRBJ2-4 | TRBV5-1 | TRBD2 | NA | CASSLTSGAKNIQYF | TGCGCCAGCAGCTTGACTAGCGGAGCCAAAAACATTCAGTACTTC
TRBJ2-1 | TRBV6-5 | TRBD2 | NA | CASSYGTSGTYEQFF | TGTGCCAGCAGTTACGGGACTAGCGGGACCTATGAGCAGTTCTTC
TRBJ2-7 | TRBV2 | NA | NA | CASSPGYEQYF | TGTGCCAGCTCCCCCGGCTACGAGCAGTACTTC
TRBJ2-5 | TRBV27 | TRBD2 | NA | CASSSTSGRGETQYF | TGTGCCAGCAGTTCCACTAGCGGGAGGGGGGAGACCCAGTACTTC
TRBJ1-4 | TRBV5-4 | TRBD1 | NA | CASSLGQGARTNEKLFF | TGTGCCAGCAGCTTGGGGCAGGGGGCGCGCACTAATGAAAAACTGTTTTTT
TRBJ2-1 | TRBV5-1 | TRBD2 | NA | CASSLTLAGYNEQFF | TGCGCCAGCAGCTTGACCCTAGCGGGATACAATGAGCAGTTCTTC
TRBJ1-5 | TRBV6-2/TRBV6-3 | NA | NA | CASSSPSRRQPQHF | TGTGCCAGCAGTTCCCCCTCACGCCGGCAGCCCCAGCATTTT
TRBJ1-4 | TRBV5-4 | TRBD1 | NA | CASSLGQGGKLFF | TGTGCCAGCAGCTTAGGACAGGGCGGAAAACTGTTTTTT
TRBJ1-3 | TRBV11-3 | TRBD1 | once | CASSAYRGARNTIYF | TGTGCCAGCAGCGCCTACAGGGGTGCGAGAAACACCATATATTTT
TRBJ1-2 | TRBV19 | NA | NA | CASSETGTIPGYTF | TGTGCCAGTAGTGAGACCGGGACAATCCCTGGCTACACCTTC
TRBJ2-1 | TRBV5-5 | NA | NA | CASSSHVGQAYNEQFF | TGTGCCAGCAGCTCCCATGTTGGACAAGCCTACAATGAGCAGTTCTTC
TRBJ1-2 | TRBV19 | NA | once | CASSITGRGIYTF | TGTGCCAGTAGTATAACCGGGAGAGGGATCTACACCTTC
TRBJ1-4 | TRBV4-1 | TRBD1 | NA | CASSPGTGGFLGEKLFF | TGCGCCAGCAGCCCCGGGACAGGGGGCTTTCTAGGGGAAAAACTGTTTTTT
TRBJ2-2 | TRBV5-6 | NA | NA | CASSFGAGGAGVTGELFF | TGTGCCAGCAGCTTTGGGGCAGGGGGCGCGGGAGTCACCGGGGAGCTGTTTTTT